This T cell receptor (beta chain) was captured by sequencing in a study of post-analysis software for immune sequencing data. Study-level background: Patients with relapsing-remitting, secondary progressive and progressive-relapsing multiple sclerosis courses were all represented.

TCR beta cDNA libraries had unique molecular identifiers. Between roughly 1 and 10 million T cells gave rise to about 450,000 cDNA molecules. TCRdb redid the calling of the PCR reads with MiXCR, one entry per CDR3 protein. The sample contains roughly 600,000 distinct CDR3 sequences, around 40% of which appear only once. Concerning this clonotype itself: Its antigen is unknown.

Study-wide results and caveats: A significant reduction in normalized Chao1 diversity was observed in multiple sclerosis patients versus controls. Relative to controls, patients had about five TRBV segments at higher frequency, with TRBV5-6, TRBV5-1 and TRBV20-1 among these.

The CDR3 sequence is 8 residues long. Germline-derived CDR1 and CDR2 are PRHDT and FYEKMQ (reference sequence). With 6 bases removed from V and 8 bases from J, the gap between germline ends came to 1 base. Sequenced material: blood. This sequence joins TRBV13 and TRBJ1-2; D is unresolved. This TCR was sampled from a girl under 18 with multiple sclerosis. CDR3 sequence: CASRGYTF. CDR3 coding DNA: TGTGCCAGCAGGGGCTACACCTTC.